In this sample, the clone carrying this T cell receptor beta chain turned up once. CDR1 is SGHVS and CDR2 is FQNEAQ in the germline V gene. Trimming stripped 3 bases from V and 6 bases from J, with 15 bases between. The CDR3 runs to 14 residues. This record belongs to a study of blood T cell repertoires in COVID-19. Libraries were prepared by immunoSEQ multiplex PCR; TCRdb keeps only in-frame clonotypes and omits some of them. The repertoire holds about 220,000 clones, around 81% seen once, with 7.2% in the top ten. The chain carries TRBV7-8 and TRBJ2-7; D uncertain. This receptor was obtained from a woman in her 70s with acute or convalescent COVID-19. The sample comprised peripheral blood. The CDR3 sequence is CASSLGQLWREQYF. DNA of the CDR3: TGTGCCAGCAGCTTGGGCCAGCTCTGGCGCGAGCAGTACTTC.